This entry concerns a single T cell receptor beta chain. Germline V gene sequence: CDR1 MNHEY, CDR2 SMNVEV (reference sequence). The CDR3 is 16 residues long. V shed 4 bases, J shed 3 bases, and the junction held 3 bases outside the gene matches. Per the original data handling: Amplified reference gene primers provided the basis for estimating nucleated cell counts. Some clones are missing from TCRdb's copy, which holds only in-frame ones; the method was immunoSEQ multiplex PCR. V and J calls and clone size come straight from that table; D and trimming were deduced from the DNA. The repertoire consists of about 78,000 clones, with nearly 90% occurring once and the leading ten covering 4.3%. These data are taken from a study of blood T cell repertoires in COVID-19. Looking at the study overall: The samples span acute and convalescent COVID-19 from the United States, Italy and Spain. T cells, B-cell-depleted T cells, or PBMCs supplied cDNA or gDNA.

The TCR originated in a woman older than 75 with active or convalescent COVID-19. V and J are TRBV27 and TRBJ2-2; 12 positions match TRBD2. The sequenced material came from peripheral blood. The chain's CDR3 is CASSSTSGSYTGELFF. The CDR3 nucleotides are TGTGCCAGCAGTTCGACTAGCGGGAGCTACACCGGGGAGCTGTTTTTT.